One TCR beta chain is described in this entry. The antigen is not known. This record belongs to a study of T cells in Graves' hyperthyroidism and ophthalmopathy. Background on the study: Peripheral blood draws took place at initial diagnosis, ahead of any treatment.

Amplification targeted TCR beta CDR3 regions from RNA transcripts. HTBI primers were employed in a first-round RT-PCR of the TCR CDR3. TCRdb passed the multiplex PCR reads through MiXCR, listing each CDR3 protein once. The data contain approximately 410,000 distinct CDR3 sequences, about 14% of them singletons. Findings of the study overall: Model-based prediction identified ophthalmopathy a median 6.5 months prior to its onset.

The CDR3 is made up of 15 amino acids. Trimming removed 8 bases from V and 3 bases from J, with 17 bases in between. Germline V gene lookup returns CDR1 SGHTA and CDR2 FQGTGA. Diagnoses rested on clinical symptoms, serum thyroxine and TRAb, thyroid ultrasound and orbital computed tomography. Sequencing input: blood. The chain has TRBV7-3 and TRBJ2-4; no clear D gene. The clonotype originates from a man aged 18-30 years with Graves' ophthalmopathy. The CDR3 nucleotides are TGTGCCAGCTCCCCCAAAAGCTTAGGCAAAAACATTCAGTACTTC. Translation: CASSPKSLGKNIQYF.